The 25 T cell receptor beta chains in this list originate from one sample, sequenced in a study of cytomegalovirus exposure and HLA in healthy donors. The PCR was carried out with 60 Vbeta primers and 13 Jbeta primers. Clones were sequenced by immunoSEQ multiplex PCR, and TCRdb holds only the in-frame ones, with some missing. The sample has about 200,000 clones; the top ten hold about 1%. Sample: PBMCs. These receptors were obtained from a girl aged 2 to 10 in good health and CMV-seropositive.

The CDR3 DNA is TGTGCCAGCAGCCAAGATTGGGCGGGAGGACCCATTGCAAGCTCCTACGAGCAGTACTTC. Translation gives CASSQDWAGGPIASSYEQYF. V and J are TRBV14 and TRBJ2-7; TRBD2 agrees at 8 bases. The germline V gene has CDR1 SGHDN and CDR2 FVKESK. J was trimmed by 0 bases and V by 0 bases; bases with no gene match: 16. This CDR3 region has 20 residues.

The chain links TRBV5-6 to TRBJ2-1; 8 nucleotides align to TRBD1. The length of the CDR3 is 16 residues. J was trimmed by 3 bases and V by 1 base; bases with no gene match: 6. Germline CDR1 and CDR2: SGHDT and YYEEEE. The CDR3 nucleotides are TGTGCCAGCAGCTTGCCCTCAGGGGGCCGCTACAATGAGCAGTTCTTC. It specifies CASSLPSGGRYNEQFF.

The chain combines TRBV7-2 with TRBJ2-1; 10 bases fit TRBD2. The CDR3 extends over 15 amino acids. Trimming at V came to 6 bases and at J to 3 bases, leaving 5 bases not matched to a gene. Germline V gives CDR1 SGHTA, CDR2 FQGNSA. CDR3 amino acids: CASRPSGRIYNEQFF. CDR3 nucleotides: TGTGCCAGCAGACCTAGCGGGAGAATCTACAATGAGCAGTTCTTC.

The genes are TRBV2 and TRBJ1-2; TRBD1 aligns across 11 bases. The germline V gene has CDR1 SNHLY and CDR2 FYNNEI. Unmatched junction bases numbered 8, after V lost 7 bases and J lost 7 bases. The CDR3 has 14 residues. In DNA, the CDR3 is TGTGCCAGCATAGTCTGGGACAGGGGGATTGGCTACACCTTC. Protein product: CASIVWDRGIGYTF.

The chain combines TRBV28 with TRBJ1-5; D call uncertain. The CDR3 loop spans 17 amino acids. V lost 3 bases and J 2 bases, leaving 17 bases between the germline ends. Per germline, CDR1 MDHEN and CDR2 SYDVKM. The CDR3 is CASSFGVRKGGNQPQHF. CDR3 DNA: TGTGCCAGCAGTTTCGGGGTAAGGAAAGGTGGCAATCAGCCCCAGCATTTT.

The rearrangement uses TRBV19 and TRBJ2-1, with 10 nucleotides matching TRBD1. The V segment lost 4 bases and the J segment 6 bases; nucleotides outside the gene matches: 9. Germline V CDR1 and CDR2: LNHDA, SQIVND (reference sequence). The CDR3 sequence is 16 residues long. The CDR3 DNA reads as TGTGCCAGTAGTACCCAAAGGACAGGGGGAGGCAATGAGCAGTTCTTC. As protein: CASSTQRTGGGNEQFF.

The V call is TRBV19, the J call TRBJ1-2, with a possible D match to TRBD1 (5 bases). This CDR3 region has 12 residues. The V end lost 8 bases, the J end lost 9 bases, and 16 bases lay between the germline ends. Germline V lookup: CDR1 LNHDA, CDR2 SQIVND (reference sequence). The CDR3 DNA is TGTGCCAGTGGAGTGTTCCAGGGAAGCTACACCTTC. This gives the protein CASGVFQGSYTF.

V gene TRBV29-1 combines with J gene TRBJ1-2, with 11 bases that match TRBD1. There are 14 residues in the CDR3. Germline V gene sequence: CDR1 SQVTM, CDR2 ANQGSEA. Trimming took 3 bases from V and 7 from J; bases not matched to a gene: 7. The CDR3, as DNA: TGCAGCGTTGACCTTCAGGACAGGGGGCCTGGCTACACCTTC. Translated: CSVDLQDRGPGYTF. The full variable domain, completed using reference TRBV29-1 and TRBJ1-2, is SAVISQKPSRDICQRGTSLTIQCQVDSQVTMMFWYRQQPGQSLTLIATANQGSEATYESGFVIDKFPISRPNLTFSTLTVSNMSPEDSSIYLCSVDLQDRGPGYTFGSGTRLTVV.

This chain joins TRBV28 and TRBJ1-3, with 7 bases matching TRBD1. CDR3 size: 14 residues. Germline trimming cut 7 bases from V and 2 bases from J; bases unmatched to any gene: 5. The germline gives CDR1 MDHEN, CDR2 SYDVKM. The CDR3 region has the DNA TGTGCCAGCACTCTGACAGGGACTGGAAACACCATATATTTT. This sequence encodes CASTLTGTGNTIYF. The variable domain in full, completed from reference TRBV28 and TRBJ1-3, reads DVKVTQSSRYLVKRTGEKVFLECVQDMDHENMFWYRQDPGLGLRLIYFSYDVKMKEKGDIPEGYSVSREKKERFSLILESASTNQTSMYLCASTLTGTGNTIYFGEGSWLTVV.

V and J are TRBV9 and TRBJ2-1, with D possibly TRBD2 on 6 matching bases. This CDR3 is 15 amino acids long. Trimming took 2 bases from V and 3 from J, leaving 12 bases between them. CDR1 is SGDLS, CDR2 YYNGEE, per germline. CDR3 nucleotides: TGTGCCAGCAGCGTCACGGGAGCCCTCTACAATGAGCAGTTCTTC. Amino acid sequence: CASSVTGALYNEQFF.

V and J are TRBV4-1 and TRBJ2-7; D is unclear. Trimming removed 0 bases from V and 3 bases from J, with 9 bases in between. CDR1 is MGHRA, CDR2 YSYEKL, per germline. The CDR3 length is 14 residues. In nucleotides, the CDR3 is TGCGCCAGCAGCCAAGAGGAGATTTTCTACGAGCAGTACTTC. Protein: CASSQEEIFYEQYF.

V and J are TRBV5-4 and TRBJ2-7; TRBD1 might be the D (5 bases). This CDR3 has 14 amino acids. Per germline, CDR1 SGHNT and CDR2 YYREEE (reference sequence). V was trimmed by 4 bases and J by 5 bases, leaving 16 bases between them. The CDR3 coding sequence is TGTGCCAGCAGCCCCACCCGGCCCAGGGACGAGCAGTACTTC. Residues: CASSPTRPRDEQYF.

The chain has TRBV5-6 and TRBJ2-7; TRBD2 agrees at 9 bases. In germline, CDR1 is SGHDT, CDR2 YYEEEE. V trimming: 2 bases; J trimming: 2 bases; junction bases outside the gene matches: 5. The CDR3 spans 15 residues. The CDR3: CASSFSSGAPYEQYF. DNA for the CDR3: TGTGCCAGCAGCTTCTCTAGCGGGGCCCCCTACGAGCAGTACTTC.

This chain joins TRBV30 and TRBJ2-3; the match to TRBD2 covers 11 bases. CDR1 is GTSNPN, CDR2 SVGIG, per germline (reference sequence). CDR3 size: 15 residues. The V and J ends lost 5 bases and 8 bases, in that order; junction bases with no gene match: 12. CDR3 sequence: CAWAPDSGTSGTQYF. As DNA, the CDR3 is TGTGCCTGGGCTCCTGATTCCGGGACTAGCGGTACGCAGTATTTT.

V gene TRBV11-2 combines with J gene TRBJ2-7, with D unclear. The ends were cut back, 4 bases at V and 4 bases at J, with 8 bases in the middle. The germline CDR1 and CDR2 sequences are SGHAT and FQNNGV. This CDR3 comprises 12 residues. DNA of the CDR3: TGTGCCAGCAGCTCGCTAGGATACGAGCAGTACTTC. Translated, it gives CASSSLGYEQYF.

V is TRBV10-1 and J is TRBJ1-5, with a weak D call TRBD1 (5 bases). V was pared by 3 bases and J by 4 bases, with 7 bases between. CDR1 and CDR2 (germline): WNHNN, SYGVQD (reference sequence). This CDR3 is built from 13 residues. Here the CDR3 reads CASSESGNQPQHF. For the CDR3, the DNA is TGCGCCAGCAGTGAATCAGGGAATCAGCCCCAGCATTTT.

The chain couples TRBV6-1 to TRBJ2-5, with 8 nucleotides matching TRBD2. J lost 2 bases, V lost 3 bases, and 5 bases had no gene match. Looked up from germline, CDR1 is MNHNS and CDR2 is SASEGT. There are 15 residues in the CDR3. CDR3: CASSETGGPQETQYF. The CDR3 nucleotides read TGTGCCAGCAGTGAGACGGGAGGGCCTCAAGAGACCCAGTACTTC.

The CDR3 DNA reads as TGCGCCAGCAGCTTGCTACTAGCGGGAGGCAATGAGCAGTTCTTC. Encoded protein: CASSLLLAGGNEQFF. V and J are TRBV5-1 and TRBJ2-1, with 12 bases lining up with TRBD2. CDR1 is SGHRS and CDR2 is YFSETQ in the germline V gene. V lost 1 base to trimming and J lost 6 bases; unmatched junction nucleotides: 2. This CDR3 contains 15 residues.

This sequence joins TRBV2 and TRBJ2-3; D gene ambiguous. Germline loops: CDR1 SNHLY, CDR2 FYNNEI. CDR3 size: 11 residues. Trimming removed 2 bases from V and 8 bases from J, with 5 bases in between. This chain's CDR3 is CASSESGTQYF. CDR3 coding DNA: TGTGCCAGCAGTGAATCGGGTACGCAGTATTTT. Complete variable domain (other parts from reference TRBV2 and TRBJ2-3): EPEVTQTPSHQVTQMGQEVILRCVPISNHLYFYWYRQILGQKVEFLVSFYNNEISEKSEIFDDQFSVERPDGSNFTLKIRSTKLEDSAMYFCASSESGTQYFGPGTRLTVL.

The chain joins TRBV5-1 to TRBJ2-3; TRBD2 agrees at 13 bases. The V gene's germline CDR1 is SGHRS and CDR2 YFSETQ. Unmatched junction bases numbered 2, after V lost 3 bases and J lost 1 base. The CDR3 contains 16 residues. The CDR3 coding sequence is TGCGCCAGCAGCTGGACTAGCGGGAGAGGCACAGATACGCAGTATTTT. It codes for CASSWTSGRGTDTQYF.

The V call is TRBV7-2, the J call TRBJ1-2; the match to TRBD1 covers 11 bases. Germline V gene lookup returns CDR1 SGHTA and CDR2 FQGNSA. V lost 1 base to trimming and J lost 0 bases; unmatched junction nucleotides: 4. The CDR3 is 17 residues long. The CDR3 DNA reads TGTGCCAGCAGCTTAGGAGGACAGGGGGCGTCTAACTATGGCTACACCTTC. It encodes CASSLGGQGASNYGYTF. The full variable domain, completed using reference TRBV7-2 and TRBJ1-2, is GAGVSQSPSNKVTEKGKDVELRCDPISGHTALYWYRQSLGQGLEFLIYFQGNSAPDKSGLPSDRFSAERTGGSVSTLTIQRTQQEDSAVYLCASSLGGQGASNYGYTFGSGTRLTVV.

Written as DNA, the CDR3 is TGTGCCAGCAGTTCGGGACAGGGAAGTGAAAAACTGTTTTTT. This encodes CASSSGQGSEKLFF. The chain joins TRBV2 to TRBJ1-4; 9 positions agree with TRBD1. V dropped 5 bases and J dropped 7; count of bases not matched to a gene: 5. CDR3 length: 14 residues. Germline-derived CDR1 and CDR2 are SNHLY and FYNNEI.

The chain couples TRBV5-1 to TRBJ2-1; 13 nucleotides match TRBD2. The CDR3 totals 17 residues. The trim removed 0 bases at V and 7 bases at J, leaving 7 bases unmatched. The V gene's germline CDR1 is SGHRS and CDR2 YFSETQ. CDR3 nucleotide sequence: TGCGCCAGCAGCTTGGAAGGGACTAGCGGGACAATGAATGAGCAGTTCTTC. Amino acids: CASSLEGTSGTMNEQFF. The full variable domain, rest sourced from reference TRBV5-1 and TRBJ2-1, is KAGVTQTPRYLIKTRGQQVTLSCSPISGHRSVSWYQQTPGQGLQFLFEYFSETQRNKGNFPGRFSGRQFSNSRSEMNVSTLELGDSALYLCASSLEGTSGTMNEQFFGPGTRLTVL.

The V call is TRBV6-1, the J call TRBJ2-1, with TRBD1 identical over 9 bases. This CDR3 is 15 amino acids long. Trimming removed 3 bases from V and 7 bases from J; junction bases left unmatched: 7. CDR1 is MNHNS, CDR2 SASEGT, per germline. The CDR3 is CASSEPGQGWNEQFF. CDR3 bases: TGTGCCAGCAGTGAGCCGGGACAGGGATGGAATGAGCAGTTCTTC.

The CDR3 sequence: CASRDRWGRGLQEPQHF. For the CDR3, the DNA is TGTGCCAGCAGGGACCGGTGGGGCAGGGGGCTTCAGGAGCCCCAGCATTTT. The chain recombines TRBV27 with TRBJ1-5; TRBD1 matches at 8 bases. CDR1 and CDR2 from the germline V gene are MNHEY and SMNVEV (reference sequence). The junction had 18 bases not matched to a gene; V was cut back by 6 bases and J by 8 bases. This CDR3 has 17 amino acids.